The entry that follows covers one T cell receptor (beta chain) sequence. Using immunoSEQ multiplex PCR, the repertoire was profiled, and TCRdb retains in-frame clones only, with some absent. The repertoire consists of around 300,000 clones, with roughly 89% occurring once and the leading ten covering less than 2%. Living in roughly 25 US areas, the participants were between roughly 18 and 95 years of age. Donors in Cohort 3 counted as recovered after two negative PCRs, clearance, or symptom resolution. The record originates from a study of blood T cell repertoires in COVID-19. Study summary: T cells, B-cell-depleted T cells, or PBMCs provided the cDNA or gDNA that served as material.

The sequenced sample consisted of PBMCs or T cells enriched from blood (not recorded which). This TCR derives from a woman aged 55-69 years who had recovered from COVID-19.

This chain's CDR3 is CASSSTGGGRYGYTF. Written as DNA, the CDR3 is TGTGCCAGCAGTTCCACAGGGGGCGGGAGGTATGGCTACACCTTC. The chain joins TRBV28 to TRBJ1-2; 9 nucleotides line up with TRBD1. Trimming removed 4 bases from V and 5 bases from J; junction bases left unmatched: 8. The V gene's germline CDR1 is MDHEN and CDR2 SYDVKM. This CDR3 spans 15 amino acids.